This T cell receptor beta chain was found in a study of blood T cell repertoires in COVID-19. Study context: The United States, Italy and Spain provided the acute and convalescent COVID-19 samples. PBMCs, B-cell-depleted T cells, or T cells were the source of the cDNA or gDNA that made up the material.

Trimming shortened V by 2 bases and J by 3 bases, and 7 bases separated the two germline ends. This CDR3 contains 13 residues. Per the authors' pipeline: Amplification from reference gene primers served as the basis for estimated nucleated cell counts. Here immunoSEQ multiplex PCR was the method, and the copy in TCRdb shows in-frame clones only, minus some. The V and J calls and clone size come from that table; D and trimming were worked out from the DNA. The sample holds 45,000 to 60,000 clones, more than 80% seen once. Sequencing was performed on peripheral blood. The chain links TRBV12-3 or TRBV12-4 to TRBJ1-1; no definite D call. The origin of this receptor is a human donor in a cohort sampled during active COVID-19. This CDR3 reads CASSLSRDTEAFF. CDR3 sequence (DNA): TGTGCCAGCAGTTTAAGCCGTGACACTGAAGCTTTCTTT.